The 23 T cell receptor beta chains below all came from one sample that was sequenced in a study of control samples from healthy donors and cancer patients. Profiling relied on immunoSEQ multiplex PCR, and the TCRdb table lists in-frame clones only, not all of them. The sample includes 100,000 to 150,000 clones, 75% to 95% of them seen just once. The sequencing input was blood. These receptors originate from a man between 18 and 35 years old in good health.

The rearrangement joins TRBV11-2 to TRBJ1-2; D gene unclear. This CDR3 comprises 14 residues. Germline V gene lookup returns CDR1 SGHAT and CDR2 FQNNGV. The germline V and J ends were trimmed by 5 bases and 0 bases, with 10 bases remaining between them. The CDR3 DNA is TGTGCCAGCAGCCCGGCCGGGGCTAACTATGGCTACACCTTC. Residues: CASSPAGANYGYTF.

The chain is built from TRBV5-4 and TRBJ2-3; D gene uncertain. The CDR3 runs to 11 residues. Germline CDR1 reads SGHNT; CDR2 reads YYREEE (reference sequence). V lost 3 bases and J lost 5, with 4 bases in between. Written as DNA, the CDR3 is TGTGCCAGCAGCTCCCAAGATACGCAGTATTTT. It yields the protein CASSSQDTQYF.

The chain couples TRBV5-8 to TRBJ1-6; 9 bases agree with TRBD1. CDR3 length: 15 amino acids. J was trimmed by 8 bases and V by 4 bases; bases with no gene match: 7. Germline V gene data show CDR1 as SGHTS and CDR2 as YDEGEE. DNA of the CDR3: TGTGCCAGCAGCGTTGGACAGGGGCTTTATTCACCCCTCCACTTT. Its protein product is CASSVGQGLYSPLHF.

CDR3 nucleotides: TGTGCCAGCGGCGAGAGGATTAGCTCCTACAATGAGCAGTTCTTC. This codes for CASGERISSYNEQFF. The genes are TRBV7-2 and TRBJ2-1, with D unclear. The CDR3 consists of 15 residues. V dropped 8 bases and J dropped 0 bases, with 14 bases sitting between them. From germline, CDR1 is SGHTA and CDR2 FQGNSA.

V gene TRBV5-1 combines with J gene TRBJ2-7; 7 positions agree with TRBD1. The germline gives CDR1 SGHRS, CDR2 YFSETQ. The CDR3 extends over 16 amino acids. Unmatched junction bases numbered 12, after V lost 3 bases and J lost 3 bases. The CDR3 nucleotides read TGCGCCAGCAGCTACCTAGGGGGCGCTGAGGGCTACGAGCAGTACTTC. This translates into CASSYLGGAEGYEQYF.

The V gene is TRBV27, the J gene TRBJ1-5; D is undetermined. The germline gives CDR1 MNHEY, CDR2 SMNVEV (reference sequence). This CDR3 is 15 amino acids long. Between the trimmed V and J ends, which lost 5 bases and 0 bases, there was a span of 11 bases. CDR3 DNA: TGTGCCAGCAGTCAGACACCTTATAGCAATCAGCCCCAGCATTTT. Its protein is CASSQTPYSNQPQHF.

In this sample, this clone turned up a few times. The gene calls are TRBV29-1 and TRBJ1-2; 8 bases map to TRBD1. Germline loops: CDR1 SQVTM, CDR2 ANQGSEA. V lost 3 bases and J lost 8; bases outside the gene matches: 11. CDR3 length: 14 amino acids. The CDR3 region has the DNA TGCAGCGTTGAGATACCGGACAGGGTTTTGGGCTACACCTTC. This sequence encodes CSVEIPDRVLGYTF.

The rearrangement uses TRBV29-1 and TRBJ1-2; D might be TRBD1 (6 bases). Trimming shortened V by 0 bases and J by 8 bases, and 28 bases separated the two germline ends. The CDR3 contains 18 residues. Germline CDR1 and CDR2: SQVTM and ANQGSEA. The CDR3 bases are TGCAGCGTTGAAGATTTTGCCGGACGACAAGGGGGGGAGGTCGGCTACACCTTC. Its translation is CSVEDFAGRQGGEVGYTF.

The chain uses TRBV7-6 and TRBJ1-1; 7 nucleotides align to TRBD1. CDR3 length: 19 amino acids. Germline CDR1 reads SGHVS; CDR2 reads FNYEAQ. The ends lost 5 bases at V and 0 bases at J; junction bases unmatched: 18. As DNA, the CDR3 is TGTGCCAGCAGCCCTCTGACACTAGGGGGCGTTCGGGTGAACACTGAAGCTTTCTTT. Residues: CASSPLTLGGVRVNTEAFF.

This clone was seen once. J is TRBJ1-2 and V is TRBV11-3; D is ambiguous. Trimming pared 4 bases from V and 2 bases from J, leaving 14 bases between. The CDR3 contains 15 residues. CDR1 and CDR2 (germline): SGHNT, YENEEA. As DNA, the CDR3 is TGTGCCAGCAGCTCCGATCGTGACGGAAACTATGGCTACACCTTC. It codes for CASSSDRDGNYGYTF.

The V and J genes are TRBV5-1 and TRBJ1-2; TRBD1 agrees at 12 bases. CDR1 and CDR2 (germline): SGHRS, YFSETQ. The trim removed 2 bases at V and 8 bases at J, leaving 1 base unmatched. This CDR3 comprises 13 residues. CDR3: CASSLGTGGGYTF. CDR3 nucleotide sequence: TGCGCCAGCAGCTTAGGGACAGGGGGCGGCTACACCTTC.

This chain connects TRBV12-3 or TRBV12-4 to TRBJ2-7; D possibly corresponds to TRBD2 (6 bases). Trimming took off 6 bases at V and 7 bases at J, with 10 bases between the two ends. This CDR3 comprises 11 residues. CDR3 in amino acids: CASSGRGEQYF. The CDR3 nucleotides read TGTGCCAGCAGCGGCCGGGGGGAGCAGTACTTC.

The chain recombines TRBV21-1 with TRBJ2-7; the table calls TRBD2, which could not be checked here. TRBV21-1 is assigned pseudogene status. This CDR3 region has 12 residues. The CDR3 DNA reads TGTGCCAGCAGCGCGCGGCGGAGCGAGCAGTACGTC. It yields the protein CASSARRSEQYV.

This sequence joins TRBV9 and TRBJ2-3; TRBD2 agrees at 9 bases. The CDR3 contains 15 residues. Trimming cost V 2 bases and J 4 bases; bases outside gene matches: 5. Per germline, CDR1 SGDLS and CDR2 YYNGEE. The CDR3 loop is CASSVSSGSPDTQYF. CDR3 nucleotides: TGTGCCAGCAGCGTCAGTAGCGGGAGTCCAGATACGCAGTATTTT.

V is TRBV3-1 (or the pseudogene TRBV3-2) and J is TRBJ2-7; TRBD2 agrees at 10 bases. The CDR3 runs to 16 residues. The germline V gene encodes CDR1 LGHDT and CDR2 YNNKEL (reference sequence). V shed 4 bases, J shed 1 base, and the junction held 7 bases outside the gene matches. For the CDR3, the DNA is TGTGCCAGCAGCCTCTCACTAGCGGGGAAATCCTACGAGCAGTACTTC. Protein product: CASSLSLAGKSYEQYF.

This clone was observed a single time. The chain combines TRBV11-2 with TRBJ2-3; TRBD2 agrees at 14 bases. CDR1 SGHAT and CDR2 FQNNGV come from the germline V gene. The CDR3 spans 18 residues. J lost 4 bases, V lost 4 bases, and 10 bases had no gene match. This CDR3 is CASSSRTSGRIVADTQYF. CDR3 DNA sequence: TGTGCCAGCAGCTCGAGGACTAGCGGGAGGATCGTGGCAGATACGCAGTATTTT.

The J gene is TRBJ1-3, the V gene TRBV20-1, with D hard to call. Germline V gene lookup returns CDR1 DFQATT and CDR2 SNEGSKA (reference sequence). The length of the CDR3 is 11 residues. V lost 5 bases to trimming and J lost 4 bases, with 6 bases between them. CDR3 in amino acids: CSAQVGNTIYF. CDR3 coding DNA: TGCAGTGCTCAAGTAGGAAACACCATATATTTT.

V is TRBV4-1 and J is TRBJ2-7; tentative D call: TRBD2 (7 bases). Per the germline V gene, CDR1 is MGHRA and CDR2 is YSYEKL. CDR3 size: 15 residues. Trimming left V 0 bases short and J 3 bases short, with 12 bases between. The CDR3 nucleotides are TGCGCCAGCAGCCAAGATGGGAGGGGGGTCTACGAGCAGTACTTC. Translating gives CASSQDGRGVYEQYF.

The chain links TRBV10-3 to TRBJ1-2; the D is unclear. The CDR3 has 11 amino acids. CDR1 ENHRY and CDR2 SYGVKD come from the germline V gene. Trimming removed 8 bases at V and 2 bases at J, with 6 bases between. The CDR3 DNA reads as TGTGCCATCTATAGCAACTATGGCTACACCTTC. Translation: CAIYSNYGYTF.

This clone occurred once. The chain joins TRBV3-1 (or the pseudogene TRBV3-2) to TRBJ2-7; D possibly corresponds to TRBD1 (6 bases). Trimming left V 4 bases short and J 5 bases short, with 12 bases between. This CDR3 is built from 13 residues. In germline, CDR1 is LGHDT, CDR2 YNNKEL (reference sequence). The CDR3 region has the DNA TGTGCCAGCAGCCCCCAGGGGAGCCACGAGCAGTACTTC. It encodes CASSPQGSHEQYF.

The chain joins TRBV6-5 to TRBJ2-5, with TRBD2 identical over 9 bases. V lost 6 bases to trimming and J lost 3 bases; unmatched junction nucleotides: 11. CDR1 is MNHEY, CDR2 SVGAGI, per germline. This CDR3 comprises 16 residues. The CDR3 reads CASSYPSRGGEETQYF. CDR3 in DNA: TGTGCCAGCAGCTACCCCTCGCGGGGGGGCGAAGAGACCCAGTACTTC.

The CDR3 DNA reads as TGTGCCAGCAGCCAAAGAGCCGGACAGGGGTCTTCACCCCTCCACTTT. Its protein is CASSQRAGQGSSPLHF. The J gene is TRBJ1-6, the V gene TRBV4-2; 9 bases match TRBD1. The CDR3 covers 16 residues. CDR1 is LGHNA and CDR2 is YNFKEQ in the germline V gene. With 2 bases clipped from V and 9 bases from J, the junction kept 8 bases outside the gene matches.

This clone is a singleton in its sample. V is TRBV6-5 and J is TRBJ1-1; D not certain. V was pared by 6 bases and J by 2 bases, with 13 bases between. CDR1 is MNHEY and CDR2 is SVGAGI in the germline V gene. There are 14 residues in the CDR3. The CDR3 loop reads CASSLWAENTEAFF. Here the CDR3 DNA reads TGTGCCAGCAGCCTCTGGGCGGAAAACACTGAAGCTTTCTTT.